This entry concerns a single T cell receptor (beta chain). Participant reports of clinical history set cohort assignment. Data came from immunoSEQ multiplex PCR; TCRdb stores just in-frame clones and leaves some out. The data show just over 250,000 clones, 80% to 90% seen once. Germline V gene sequence: CDR1 SEHNR, CDR2 FQNEAQ (reference sequence). The CDR3 is made up of 14 amino acids. V was trimmed by 6 bases and J by 4 bases, leaving 15 bases between them. This sample is part of a study of blood T cell repertoires in COVID-19. Study at large: Samples of COVID-19 (acute and convalescent) were obtained from the United States, Italy and Spain.

This clonotype was sampled from a man aged 25-45 years with acute COVID-19. This rearrangement joins TRBV7-9 to TRBJ1-2, with D unresolved. The source material was PBMCs or T cells enriched from blood (not recorded which). The chain's CDR3 is CASSGVGSAYGYTF. The CDR3 DNA reads TGTGCCAGCAGTGGGGTTGGGAGTGCCTATGGCTACACCTTC.